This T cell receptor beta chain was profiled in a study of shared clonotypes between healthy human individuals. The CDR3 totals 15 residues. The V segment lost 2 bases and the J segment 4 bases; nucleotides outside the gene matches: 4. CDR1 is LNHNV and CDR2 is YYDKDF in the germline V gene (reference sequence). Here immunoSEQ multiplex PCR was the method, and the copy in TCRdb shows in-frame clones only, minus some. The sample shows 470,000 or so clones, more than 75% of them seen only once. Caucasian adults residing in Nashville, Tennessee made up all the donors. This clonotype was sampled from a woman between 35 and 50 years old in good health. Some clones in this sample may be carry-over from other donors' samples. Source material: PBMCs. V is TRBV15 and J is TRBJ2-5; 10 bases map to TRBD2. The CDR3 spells CATSRTSGMRETQYF. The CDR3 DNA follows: TGTGCCACCAGCAGAACTAGCGGGATGAGAGAGACCCAGTACTTC. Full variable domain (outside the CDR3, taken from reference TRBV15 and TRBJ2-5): DAMVIQNPRYQVTQFGKPVTLSCSQTLNHNVMYWYQQKSSQAPKLLFHYYDKDFNNEADTPDNFQSRRPNTSFCFLDIRSPGLGDTAMYLCATSRTSGMRETQYFGPGTRLLVL.